The TCR beta chain under discussion was sequenced for a study of blood T cell repertoires in COVID-19. The wider study: The United States, Italy and Spain were the sources of the acute and convalescent COVID-19 samples.

As processed by the authors: It was from reference gene primer amplification that nucleated cell counts were estimated. The method was immunoSEQ multiplex PCR; TCRdb's version includes in-frame clones alone and lacks a portion of them. The V and J calls and clone size were taken over from that table, and D and trimming were inferred from the DNA. The sample carries around 320,000 clones, around 90% recorded once. Trimming took 5 bases from V and 5 from J, leaving 9 bases between them. This CDR3 contains 12 residues. Germline loops: CDR1 MNHEY, CDR2 SVGAGI. This chain uses TRBV6-5 with TRBJ2-5, with D maybe TRBD2 (6 bases). The sequence was obtained from a man aged 18 to 30 with active or convalescent COVID-19. The sample comprised peripheral blood. The chain's CDR3 is CASSQGGETQYF. The CDR3 region has the DNA TGTGCCAGCAGTCAGGGAGGCGAGACCCAGTACTTC.